This T cell receptor (beta chain) was captured by sequencing in a study of CD8 T cells in Susac syndrome. Controls were healthy donors chosen to match patients in age and sex. TEMRA cells were enriched by FACS, and CD4+ and CD8+ T cells were negatively isolated. Random hexamers were used to reverse transcribe the RNA input (about 0.45 to 1 ug). Amplification of TCR beta CDR3 across 54 Vbeta and 13 Jbeta was performed with immunoSEQ multiplex PCR. TCRdb reanalysed the immunoSEQ multiplex PCR reads using MiXCR and keeps one entry per CDR3 protein. The sample gives approximately 170,000 distinct CDR3 sequences, around 92% of which show up once; around 0.075% is in the top ten. Sequencing input: CD4+ T cells from PBMCs. This sequence was found in a human donor in good health.

Here the CDR3 reads CASSYPIRTGYRAYEQYF. The CDR3 DNA is TGTGCCAGCAGTTATCCGATCAGGACAGGGTATAGGGCCTACGAGCAGTACTTC. J is TRBJ2-7 and V is TRBV6-5; 8 positions match TRBD1. The germline gives CDR1 MNHEY, CDR2 SVGAGI. V lost 3 bases to trimming and J lost 2 bases; unmatched junction nucleotides: 15. There are 18 residues in the CDR3.